Following are 17 T cell receptor beta chains from one sample sequenced in a study of T-cell memory formation after mild COVID-19 (dated by TCRdb to the early 2020s). Library method: 5' RACE. Instrument on record: Illumina NovaSeq 6000. TCRdb trimmed public reads at Q25 via fastp, called clones via MiXCR and kept in-frame beta chains. Entries that share a CDR3 protein sequence are merged under the most common genes and DNA. A total of 250,000 to 400,000 distinct CDR3 sequences appear in this sample, roughly an eighth of them only once. Over 20% of the sample comes from the top ten. The sample was PBMCs or a T cell subset sorted from them (not recorded which). All receptors derive from a man between 18 and 35 years old who had mild COVID-19 (a few samples of this study predate the infection). The sample titles of this study are shuffled in the database, so cell type and time point are left out; the donor was told from shared clones.

The chain recombines TRBV9 with TRBJ2-3; 7 nucleotides match TRBD1. The junction had 4 bases not matched to a gene; V was cut back by 4 bases and J by 2 bases. Germline CDR1 SGDLS, CDR2 YYNGEE. The CDR3 loop spans 14 amino acids. The CDR3 sequence: CASSRRGTTDTQYF. In DNA form, the CDR3 reads TGTGCCAGCAGCCGCAGGGGGACCACAGATACGCAGTATTTT.

This clonotype has only a few counts. The junction shows a germline mismatch at one end, possibly a read error. The CDR3 nucleotides read TGTGCCAGCAGCTTGGTAGGCCCCGGGACAGGGGTCGAAGGCTCCTACAATGAGCAGTTCTTC. This sequence encodes CASSLVGPGTGVEGSYNEQFF. The V call is TRBV5-1, the J call TRBJ2-1; 10 bases match TRBD1. The germline V gene has CDR1 SGHRS and CDR2 YFSETQ. This CDR3 region has 21 residues.

There are a few counts of this clonotype. The CDR3 DNA reads TGTGCCAGCAGCTCCCGGGACAAAGCCGAGCAGTACTTC. Residues: CASSSRDKAEQYF. The V and J genes are TRBV11-3 and TRBJ2-7, with D possibly TRBD1 on 6 matching bases. CDR3 length equals 13 residues. Trimming took 4 bases from V and 6 from J, leaving 13 bases between them. CDR1 SGHNT and CDR2 YENEEA come from the germline V gene.

V usage is TRBV6-5 and J usage is TRBJ2-1; 14 bases match TRBD2. The CDR3 covers 16 residues. Germline CDR1 MNHEY, CDR2 SVGAGI. V trimming: 7 bases; J trimming: 1 base; junction bases outside the gene matches: 3. The CDR3 nucleotides are TGTGCCAGCATCGGACTAGCGGGGGGATCCTACAATGAGCAGTTCTTC. It codes for CASIGLAGGSYNEQFF.

This clonotype came up a few times. The rearrangement links TRBV7-9 to TRBJ2-5; D not resolved. The CDR3 covers 15 residues. Between the trimmed V and J ends, which lost 1 base and 0 bases, there was a span of 9 bases. CDR1 is SEHNR and CDR2 is FQNEAQ in the germline V gene (reference sequence). CDR3 DNA sequence: TGTGCCAGCAGCTTAGATACAAGTTACCAAGAGACCCAGTACTTC. Translation: CASSLDTSYQETQYF.

The chain is built from TRBV25-1 and TRBJ1-5; no reliable D call. The V end was cut by 2 bases, the J end by 4 bases, with 12 bases between. The CDR3 totals 15 residues. The germline V gene has CDR1 MGHDK and CDR2 SYGVNS. The CDR3 sequence is CASSEGPAPNQPQHF. CDR3 DNA sequence: TGTGCCAGCAGTGAAGGCCCAGCGCCGAATCAGCCCCAGCATTTT.

The V gene is TRBV29-1, the J gene TRBJ2-1; D perhaps matches TRBD1 (5 bases). Germline CDR1 and CDR2: SQVTM and ANQGSEA. The CDR3 consists of 15 residues. The V end lost 7 bases, the J end lost 3 bases, and 19 bases lay between the germline ends. Here the CDR3 DNA reads TGCAGCGCTGACCCGACAGCGAGAAGCTACAATGAGCAGTTCTTC. It is translated as CSADPTARSYNEQFF.

V gene TRBV6-2 or TRBV6-3 combines with J gene TRBJ1-3; D remains unclear. The V gene's germline CDR1 is MNHEY and CDR2 SVGEGT. Between the trimmed V and J ends, which lost 5 bases and 3 bases, there was a span of 14 bases. This CDR3 region has 15 residues. CDR3 amino acids: CASSVGPWIGNTIYF. CDR3 coding DNA: TGTGCCAGCAGTGTCGGACCTTGGATTGGAAACACCATATATTTT.

The chain carries TRBV20-1 and TRBJ2-5; tentative D call: TRBD2 (6 bases). The germline V gene encodes CDR1 DFQATT and CDR2 SNEGSKA (reference sequence). CDR3 length: 12 residues. Trimming removed 6 bases at V and 5 bases at J, with 13 bases between. CDR3 nucleotide sequence: TGCAGTGCCTGGGGGGAGGCGGAGACCCAGTACTTC. Its translation: CSAWGEAETQYF.

This clonotype was seen a handful of times. Here the CDR3 reads CASSQGGATSGNTIYF. CDR3 sequence (DNA): TGCGCCAGCAGCCAAGGCGGGGCCACCTCTGGAAACACCATATATTTT. V gene TRBV4-1 combines with J gene TRBJ1-3; D is perhaps TRBD1 (5 bases). Trimming stripped 1 base from V and 0 bases from J, with 10 bases between. Germline V gene lookup returns CDR1 MGHRA and CDR2 YSYEKL. The CDR3 contains 16 residues.

This sequence joins TRBV7-2 and TRBJ2-5, with a possible D match to TRBD2 (7 bases). Trimming cost V 5 bases and J 5 bases, with 18 bases left between them. CDR1 is SGHTA, CDR2 FQGNSA, per germline. The CDR3 runs to 15 residues. Here the CDR3 reads CASSTTRGAGETQYF. CDR3 in DNA: TGTGCCAGCAGCACCACCCGGGGGGCAGGCGAGACCCAGTACTTC.

This clonotype was picked up a small number of times. The CDR3 nucleotides read TGTGCCAGCAGCGTAGACCCCCTAGCCAAAAACATTCAGTACTTC. As protein: CASSVDPLAKNIQYF. This chain links TRBV9 with TRBJ2-4; D call uncertain. V lost 0 bases, J lost 0 bases, and 7 bases lay in between. The CDR3 contains 15 residues. The germline V gene encodes CDR1 SGDLS and CDR2 YYNGEE. The variable domain in full, with the rest retrieved from reference TRBV9 and TRBJ2-4, is DSGVTQTPKHLITATGQRVTLRCSPRSGDLSVYWYQQSLDQGLQFLIQYYNGEERAKGNILERFSAQQFPDLHSELNLSSLELGDSALYFCASSVDPLAKNIQYFGAGTRLSVL.

This clonotype showed up just a few times. This sequence joins TRBV20-1 and TRBJ2-7; 12 positions agree with TRBD2. The CDR3 totals 13 residues. Germline CDR1 is DFQATT and CDR2 is SNEGSKA (reference sequence). CDR3 in amino acids: CSAGLAGPQGGIV. The CDR3 DNA reads TGCAGTGCTGGACTAGCGGGGCCACAGGGGGGGATCGTC.

The sample holds many counts of this clonotype. This chain links TRBV4-1 with TRBJ2-5, with D uncertain. CDR1 is MGHRA and CDR2 is YSYEKL in the germline V gene. The CDR3 sequence is 16 residues long. V lost 2 bases to trimming and J lost 3 bases, with 16 bases between them. CDR3 DNA sequence: TGCGCCAGCAGCCAACCGAGAAGATTAGTGGAAGAGACCCAGTACTTC. Its protein product is CASSQPRRLVEETQYF.

This clonotype was observed a handful of times. The chain carries TRBV7-9 and TRBJ2-7; tentatively, D is TRBD2 (6 bases). This CDR3 has 13 residues. V was trimmed by 5 bases and J by 4 bases, leaving 12 bases between them. CDR1 SEHNR and CDR2 FQNEAQ come from the germline V gene (reference sequence). CDR3 protein: CASSDRDFYEQYF. Here the CDR3 DNA reads TGTGCCAGCAGCGACCGGGACTTTTACGAGCAGTACTTC. The variable domain in full, completed from reference TRBV7-9 and TRBJ2-7, reads DTGVSQNPRHKITKRGQNVTFRCDPISEHNRLYWYRQTLGQGPEFLTYFQNEAQLEKSRLLSDRFSAERPKGSFSTLEIQRTEQGDSAMYLCASSDRDFYEQYFGPGTRLTVT.

This clonotype showed up just a few times. CDR3 residues: CASSLAGPPETQYF. Written as DNA, the CDR3 is TGCGCCAGCAGCTTGGCGGGACCACCAGAGACCCAGTACTTC. This chain joins TRBV5-1 and TRBJ2-5, with D possibly called TRBD1 or TRBD2 (5 bases each). Germline-derived CDR1 and CDR2 are SGHRS and YFSETQ. The CDR3 length is 14 residues. Trimming stripped 0 bases from V and 4 bases from J, with 10 bases between.

The rearrangement uses TRBV12-3 or TRBV12-4 and TRBJ1-2; no definite D call. V gave up 3 bases and J gave up 6 bases, with 14 bases separating them. The CDR3 runs 14 residues. CDR3 protein: CASSFINGQHGYTF. CDR3 bases: TGTGCCAGCAGTTTTATTAATGGGCAGCATGGCTACACCTTC.